This entry lists 20 T cell receptor beta chains sequenced from one sample in a study of cytomegalovirus exposure and HLA in healthy donors. The study ran its PCR with 60 Vbeta and 13 Jbeta primers. TCRdb's table, derived via immunoSEQ multiplex PCR, lists solely in-frame clones and lacks some. Among 150,000 to 200,000 clones listed, about 73% were seen once. Specimen: PBMCs. The receptors stem from a woman aged 40 to 50 in good health and CMV-seronegative.

This clone was counted a few times. This chain connects TRBV6-1 to TRBJ2-5; the D gene is possibly TRBD2 (5 bases). The CDR3 is made up of 15 amino acids. The V and J ends lost 7 bases and 2 bases respectively, with 17 bases between them. CDR1 MNHNS and CDR2 SASEGT come from the germline V gene. CDR3 bases: TGTGCCAGCACCCAGGTAGAGGGTCGACAAGAGACCCAGTACTTC. Protein product: CASTQVEGRQETQYF.

This chain links TRBV4-1 with TRBJ2-7, with D tentatively TRBD1 (6 bases). Germline assignment: CDR1 MGHRA and CDR2 YSYEKL. Trimming left V 5 bases short and J 3 bases short, with 14 bases between. The CDR3 spans 14 residues. The CDR3 sequence: CASSNPGQFYEQYF. CDR3 in DNA: TGCGCCAGCAGCAACCCGGGACAATTCTACGAGCAGTACTTC.

J is TRBJ1-2 and V is TRBV29-1, with 8 bases matching TRBD1. CDR3 length: 13 residues. Germline lookup yields CDR1 SQVTM and CDR2 ANQGSEA. V dropped 6 bases and J dropped 2; count of bases not matched to a gene: 5. Here the CDR3 DNA reads TGCAGCGTGGATAGGACAGGGAACTATGGCTACACCTTC. Translating it yields CSVDRTGNYGYTF. Full variable domain (outside the CDR3, taken from reference TRBV29-1 and TRBJ1-2): SAVISQKPSRDICQRGTSLTIQCQVDSQVTMMFWYRQQPGQSLTLIATANQGSEATYESGFVIDKFPISRPNLTFSTLTVSNMSPEDSSIYLCSVDRTGNYGYTFGSGTRLTVV.

Concerning this clone: The same CDR3 can be traced to other DNA sequences in this sample. V usage is TRBV19 and J usage is TRBJ2-5, with D possibly TRBD2 on 7 matching bases. Between the trimmed V and J ends, which lost 11 bases and 5 bases, there was a span of 12 bases. The CDR3 is 11 residues long. From germline, CDR1 is LNHDA and CDR2 SQIVND (reference sequence). In nucleotides, the CDR3 is TGTGCCTCGGGGGGCGGGGAGACCCAGTACTTC. This encodes CASGGGETQYF.

This clone has more than one count but fewer than ten. V gene TRBV27 combines with J gene TRBJ1-1, with TRBD1 matching over 10 bases. CDR1 is MNHEY, CDR2 SMNVEV, per germline (reference sequence). J was trimmed by 10 bases and V by 5 bases; bases with no gene match: 13. This CDR3 comprises 15 residues. The CDR3, as DNA: TGTGCCAGCAGTGACACGACAGGGGGCATCCGAGGAGCTTTCTTT. Protein sequence: CASSDTTGGIRGAFF.

This rearrangement joins TRBV5-4 to TRBJ2-5, with 15 nucleotides matching TRBD2. In germline, CDR1 is SGHNT, CDR2 YYREEE (reference sequence). This CDR3 comprises 15 residues. V was clipped by 4 bases and J by 14 bases; unmatched bases: 12. The CDR3 sequence: CASSPGTSGGTQAYF. The CDR3 bases are TGTGCCAGCAGCCCGGGGACTAGCGGGGGGACCCAGGCATACTTC.

This clone was seen a handful of times. The chain recombines TRBV6-1 with TRBJ1-1, with TRBD1 matching 7 bases. In germline, CDR1 is MNHNS, CDR2 SASEGT. V shed 5 bases and J 5 bases; nucleotides not matched to a gene: 5. The CDR3 contains 13 residues. This chain's CDR3 is CASSLNRGTEAFF. The CDR3 DNA reads TGTGCCAGCAGTCTTAACAGGGGAACTGAAGCTTTCTTT.

The chain uses TRBV29-1 and TRBJ1-1; TRBD1 matches at 7 bases. Trimming took 3 bases from V and 1 from J; bases not matched to a gene: 11. This CDR3 has 16 residues. Germline V gene lookup returns CDR1 SQVTM and CDR2 ANQGSEA. CDR3 sequence reads: CSVEGDRSHRNTEAFF. CDR3 coding DNA: TGCAGCGTTGAGGGGGACAGATCCCATCGGAACACTGAAGCTTTCTTT.

The chain uses TRBV5-1 and TRBJ2-5; 11 bases line up with TRBD1. The length of the CDR3 is 15 residues. Germline lookup yields CDR1 SGHRS and CDR2 YFSETQ. V shed 2 bases, J shed 4 bases, and the junction held 4 bases outside the gene matches. CDR3 sequence reads: CASSFWTGGAETQYF. The CDR3 bases are TGCGCCAGCAGCTTCTGGACAGGGGGCGCAGAGACCCAGTACTTC.

The V gene is TRBV28, the J gene TRBJ2-5; 8 bases are shared with TRBD1. V shed 3 bases, J shed 5 bases, and the junction held 5 bases outside the gene matches. Germline assignment: CDR1 MDHEN and CDR2 SYDVKM. The CDR3 contains 14 residues. CDR3 protein: CASSFAGQVETQYF. The CDR3 nucleotides read TGTGCCAGCAGTTTTGCGGGACAGGTGGAGACCCAGTACTTC.

V gene TRBV5-4 combines with J gene TRBJ2-1; 8 nucleotides align to TRBD2. V was clipped by 2 bases and J by 6 bases; unmatched bases: 4. The CDR3 has 14 amino acids. Germline assignment: CDR1 SGHNT and CDR2 YYREEE (reference sequence). The CDR3 region has the DNA TGTGCCAGCAGCTTAACTAGCGGCCCCAATGAGCAGTTCTTC. Translated, it gives CASSLTSGPNEQFF.

This clone was seen only a few times. The rearrangement uses TRBV25-1 and TRBJ2-1; TRBD2 might be the D (6 bases). Germline V CDR1 and CDR2: MGHDK, SYGVNS. The ends were cut back, 5 bases at V and 7 bases at J, with 18 bases in the middle. CDR3 length: 15 amino acids. CDR3 DNA sequence: TGTGCCAGCAGTAACCCAGCCGGACTAACGAATGAGCAGTTCTTC. Encoded protein: CASSNPAGLTNEQFF.

The gene calls are TRBV18 and TRBJ2-7; TRBD1 might be the D (6 bases). V lost 4 bases to trimming and J lost 3 bases, with 13 bases between them. From germline, CDR1 is KGHSH and CDR2 LQKENI. CDR3 size: 14 residues. The CDR3 sequence is CASSLAGVLYEQYF. For the CDR3, the DNA is TGTGCCAGCTCACTAGCAGGGGTTCTCTACGAGCAGTACTTC.

This clone was counted only a few times. This chain uses TRBV6-5 with TRBJ1-1; the D gene is possibly TRBD1 (6 bases). The CDR3 has 11 residues. CDR1 is MNHEY, CDR2 SVGAGI, per germline. The germline V and J ends were trimmed by 8 bases and 11 bases, with 15 bases remaining between them. The CDR3 DNA reads as TGTGCCAGCGGCATGGGGGGGGCGGCTTTCTTT. This encodes CASGMGGAAFF.

In nucleotides, the CDR3 is TGCGCCAGCAGCAGGACACTGAACACTGAAGCTTTCTTT. Its translation: CASSRTLNTEAFF. This chain links TRBV5-1 with TRBJ1-1; weak D call: TRBD1 (5 bases). Looked up from germline, CDR1 is SGHRS and CDR2 is YFSETQ. Trimming shortened V by 4 bases and J by 0 bases, and 7 bases separated the two germline ends. There are 13 residues in the CDR3.

The V gene is TRBV7-9, the J gene TRBJ1-5; D gene uncertain. The CDR3 extends over 14 amino acids. Trimming took 4 bases from V and 2 from J, leaving 9 bases between them. CDR1 and CDR2 (germline): SEHNR, FQNEAQ (reference sequence). The CDR3 is CASSSARGNQPQHF. The CDR3 DNA reads TGTGCCAGCAGCTCCGCGAGGGGCAATCAGCCCCAGCATTTT.

This clone appeared a few times. The rearrangement joins TRBV6-1 to TRBJ1-3; D is undetermined. The germline gives CDR1 MNHNS, CDR2 SASEGT. The CDR3 extends over 14 amino acids. Deletions cut 4 bases from V and 3 bases from J, with 10 bases between. The CDR3 nucleotides read TGTGCCAGCAGTGTCGGGTTTGTTGGAAACACCATATATTTT. Translating it yields CASSVGFVGNTIYF.

This clone came up a few times. J is TRBJ2-7 and V is TRBV4-1; D ambiguous. The CDR3 runs 14 residues. V lost 0 bases, J lost 2 bases, and 8 bases lay in between. Germline V gives CDR1 MGHRA, CDR2 YSYEKL. The CDR3 is CASSQEKSAYEQYF. Here the CDR3 DNA reads TGCGCCAGCAGCCAAGAAAAATCGGCCTACGAGCAGTACTTC.

The V and J genes are TRBV18 and TRBJ1-1; D uncertain. Germline CDR1 reads KGHSH; CDR2 reads LQKENI. The CDR3 has 16 residues. The germline V and J ends were trimmed by 5 bases and 1 base, with 17 bases remaining between them. The CDR3 DNA reads as TGTGCCAGCTCAACCAGATCGCTTACAGCGAACACTGAAGCTTTCTTT. It translates to CASSTRSLTANTEAFF. Variable domain in full (rest from reference TRBV18 and TRBJ1-1): NAGVMQNPRHLVRRRGQEARLRCSPMKGHSHVYWYRQLPEEGLKFMVYLQKENIIDESGMPKERFSAEFPKEGPSILRIQQVVRGDSAAYFCASSTRSLTANTEAFFGQGTRLTVV.

V is TRBV5-4 and J is TRBJ1-1; 7 positions agree with TRBD1. The germline V gene has CDR1 SGHNT and CDR2 YYREEE (reference sequence). The CDR3 is 15 amino acids. V lost 3 bases to trimming and J lost 0 bases; unmatched junction nucleotides: 5. The CDR3 coding sequence is TGTGCCAGCAGCTCACCGGGACAGTTGAACACTGAAGCTTTCTTT. This codes for CASSSPGQLNTEAFF.